This T cell receptor beta chain was identified in a study of blood T cell repertoires in COVID-19. The germline V gene encodes CDR1 MNHNS and CDR2 SASEGT. The V gene end was trimmed by 2 bases and the J gene end by 6 bases; junction bases not matched to a gene: 8. The CDR3 sequence is 16 residues long. TCRdb's table, derived via immunoSEQ multiplex PCR, lists solely in-frame clones and lacks some. The table has some 200,000 clones, 80% to 90% seen once. The rearrangement links TRBV6-1 to TRBJ1-5; 9 positions agree with TRBD1. Material: peripheral blood. This receptor was obtained from a woman in her seventies with COVID-19, enrolled during active disease. Here the CDR3 reads CASSERTGGLTQPQHF. The CDR3 nucleotides read TGTGCCAGCAGTGAACGTACAGGGGGCTTAACTCAGCCCCAGCATTTT.